The source of this TCR beta chain is a study of OX40 agonist ivuxolimab in advanced cancers. As for the study in general: Patients were dosed with the agonistic anti-OX40 (CD134) antibody ivuxolimab. Partial responses were seen in three patients, one with hepatocellular carcinoma and two with cutaneous melanoma. General study findings and limits: Researchers did not establish what antigens the expanded peripheral T cells target.

The protocol was immunoSEQ multiplex PCR, while the TCRdb copy is restricted to in-frame clones and leaves out a portion. The data show about 68,000 clones, more than 75% seen once. Note on this clone: Antigen unknown.

V lost 3 bases and J lost 6, with 11 bases in between. Germline V gene data show CDR1 as MNHEY and CDR2 as SMNVEV (reference sequence). This CDR3 has 13 amino acids. Individuals having autoimmune disease history or systemic immunosuppression were not enrolled. The chain couples TRBV27 to TRBJ1-2; perhaps TRBD1 as D (5 bases). The TCR sequence derives from an adult with an advanced solid tumor such as melanoma, head and neck, liver or kidney cancer. The source was CD4+ or CD8+ T cells sorted from blood, collected in a trial of the OX40 agonist ivuxolimab. Here the CDR3 reads CASSFRGVDGYTF. The CDR3 nucleotides are TGTGCCAGCAGTTTTCGGGGGGTGGATGGCTACACCTTC.